This T cell receptor (beta chain) originates from a study of response to subunit inactivated influenza vaccine. TCRdb processed the RT-PCR reads anew with MiXCR; each CDR3 protein has one entry. The table has about 540,000 distinct CDR3 sequences, approximately 20% seen once. V lost 5 bases, J lost 4 bases, and 3 bases stayed unmatched. Germline lookup yields CDR1 SGHKS and CDR2 YYEKEE (reference sequence). This CDR3 region has 13 residues. These data were also reused for a study on T cells expressing NK-cell markers. This second report adds: The TCR beta cDNA came from 5'RACE template switching with UMIs. The CD3+CD56-NKG2C+ fraction of several donors was also led by these clonotypes. HCMV specificity of the expanded NKG2C+ T cell clones was not established.

The sequences come from CD4+ T cells sorted from PBMCs, collected 11 to 12 days after vaccination. The sequence was obtained from a man aged 50-60 years who received an inactivated influenza vaccine. The rearrangement joins TRBV5-5 to TRBJ1-2; 9 bases line up with TRBD1. The CDR3 bases are TGTGCCAGCAGAGTGACAGGGGGCTATGGCTACACCTTC. It specifies CASRVTGGYGYTF. The variable domain in full, with the rest retrieved from reference TRBV5-5 and TRBJ1-2, is DAGVTQSPTHLIKTRGQQVTLRCSPISGHKSVSWYQQVLGQGPQFIFQYYEKEERGRGNFPDRFSARQFPNYSSELNVNALLLGDSALYLCASRVTGGYGYTFGSGTRLTVV.